This T cell receptor beta chain was identified in a study of cytomegalovirus exposure and HLA in healthy donors. Trimming left V 0 bases short and J 2 bases short, with 15 bases between. This CDR3 contains 17 residues. CDR1 is LNHNV, CDR2 YYDKDF, per germline (reference sequence). General study points: Being productive about 87% or about 30% of the time was typical of most TCR beta V segments in an earlier analysis.

PCR was performed using 60 Vbeta and 13 Jbeta primers. Here immunoSEQ multiplex PCR was the method, and the copy in TCRdb shows in-frame clones only, minus some. The table lists roughly 230,000 clones, about nine tenths of them singletons. Concerning this clone: Its target is unknown.

The chain has TRBV15 and TRBJ2-3; perhaps TRBD1 as D (7 bases). The clonotype originates from a girl aged 2-10 years in good health and CMV-seronegative. Sequenced material: PBMCs. Here the CDR3 reads CATSRELQGGYTDTQYF. Written as DNA, the CDR3 is TGTGCCACCAGCAGAGAATTGCAGGGGGGATACACAGATACGCAGTATTTT.